Each of the 26 T cell receptor beta chains below was sequenced from the same sample in a study of control samples from healthy donors and cancer patients. TCRdb's table, derived via immunoSEQ multiplex PCR, lists solely in-frame clones and lacks some. The table includes 76,000 or so clones, around 90% detected once. The sample consisted of PBMCs. The receptor set was obtained from a woman aged 45 to 65 with colorectal cancer.

This chain links TRBV2 with TRBJ2-2; 8 nucleotides line up with TRBD1. Germline V gives CDR1 SNHLY, CDR2 FYNNEI. The CDR3 consists of 15 residues. Trimming took 8 bases from V and 3 from J; bases not matched to a gene: 8. CDR3 DNA: TGTGCCAGCCAACGACAGGGGTTTCACACCGGGGAGCTGTTTTTT. It specifies CASQRQGFHTGELFF.

The V call is TRBV2, the J call TRBJ1-5; weak D call: TRBD1 (6 bases). Trimming took off 7 bases at V and 5 bases at J, with 18 bases between the two ends. Per the germline V gene, CDR1 is SNHLY and CDR2 is FYNNEI. This CDR3 has 15 residues. CDR3 sequence reads: CASIMDRGRDQPQHF. In DNA, the CDR3 is TGTGCCAGCATCATGGACAGAGGGCGAGATCAGCCCCAGCATTTT.

The genes are TRBV12-3 or TRBV12-4 and TRBJ1-5; D gene unclear. This CDR3 region has 12 residues. V lost 3 bases and J 5 bases, leaving 5 bases between the germline ends. CDR3 protein: CASSLSDQPQHF. In nucleotides, the CDR3 is TGTGCCAGCAGTTTGAGCGATCAGCCCCAGCATTTT.

V gene TRBV29-1 combines with J gene TRBJ1-1, with no clear D. The CDR3 consists of 12 residues. Trimming removed 3 bases from V and 7 bases from J, with 12 bases in between. CDR1 SQVTM and CDR2 ANQGSEA come from the germline V gene. The DNA of the CDR3 is TGCAGCGTTGATCGGGCATCATTTGAAGCTTTCTTT. This encodes CSVDRASFEAFF.

The CDR3 sequence is CASSLMTGGLHEQYV. The CDR3 nucleotides read TGTGCCAGCAGTTTAATGACAGGGGGTTTGCACGAGCAGTACGTC. J is TRBJ2-7 and V is TRBV28, with TRBD1 matching over 9 bases. The V gene end was trimmed by 2 bases and the J gene end by 5 bases; junction bases not matched to a gene: 7. Germline V gene lookup returns CDR1 MDHEN and CDR2 SYDVKM. The CDR3 extends over 15 amino acids.

The chain couples TRBV28 to TRBJ2-1; 10 positions match TRBD1. CDR1 is MDHEN, CDR2 SYDVKM, per germline. There are 15 residues in the CDR3. The V segment lost 5 bases and the J segment 10 bases; nucleotides outside the gene matches: 11. The CDR3 nucleotides read TGTGCCAGCAGTCTACCGGGACAGGGGCTGACGGAGCAGTTCTTC. Translation: CASSLPGQGLTEQFF.

The rearrangement links TRBV7-2 to TRBJ1-1; D is possibly TRBD1 (5 bases). With 5 bases removed from V and 3 bases from J, the gap between germline ends came to 13 bases. The CDR3 is made up of 14 amino acids. The germline V gene has CDR1 SGHTA and CDR2 FQGNSA. CDR3 DNA: TGTGCCAGCAGCAGGGGTTCAGGAGACACTGAAGCTTTCTTT. Residues: CASSRGSGDTEAFF. The full variable domain, completed using reference TRBV7-2 and TRBJ1-1, is GAGVSQSPSNKVTEKGKDVELRCDPISGHTALYWYRQSLGQGLEFLIYFQGNSAPDKSGLPSDRFSAERTGGSVSTLTIQRTQQEDSAVYLCASSRGSGDTEAFFGQGTRLTVV.

This clone showed up just a few times. The CDR3, as DNA: TGCAGCGATAACAGGGACGGGGGAGGCTACACCTTC. Translated: CSDNRDGGGYTF. The chain couples TRBV29-1 to TRBJ1-2; D may be TRBD1 (6 bases). Germline V CDR1 and CDR2: SQVTM, ANQGSEA. The CDR3 sequence is 12 residues long. Deletions cut 7 bases from V and 8 bases from J, with 17 bases between.

This clone was picked up one time. Other DNA sequences in the same sample also yield this CDR3. The V call is TRBV9, the J call TRBJ2-3; TRBD2 matches at 10 bases. Germline V gene sequence: CDR1 SGDLS, CDR2 YYNGEE. The V and J ends lost 0 bases and 1 base, in that order; junction bases with no gene match: 2. CDR3 length: 16 residues. The CDR3 reads CASSVGLAGGTDTQYF. DNA for the CDR3: TGTGCCAGCAGCGTAGGGCTAGCGGGGGGCACAGATACGCAGTATTTT.

The chain recombines TRBV6-5 with TRBJ1-1, with D unclear. Germline V CDR1 and CDR2: MNHEY, SVGAGI. V was clipped by 2 bases and J by 0 bases, with 4 bases between them. The CDR3 consists of 13 residues. CDR3 in amino acids: CASSYKVNTEAFF. CDR3 in DNA: TGTGCCAGCAGTTACAAAGTGAACACTGAAGCTTTCTTT.

The chain couples TRBV19 to TRBJ2-5; TRBD2 agrees at 13 bases. V shed 5 bases, J shed 4 bases, and the junction held 7 bases outside the gene matches. Germline V lookup: CDR1 LNHDA, CDR2 SQIVND (reference sequence). The CDR3 totals 16 residues. CDR3 nucleotide sequence: TGTGCCAGTAGTTTCGGACTAGCGGGGGACGTAGAGACCCAGTACTTC. It specifies CASSFGLAGDVETQYF.

This chain joins TRBV6-2 or TRBV6-3 and TRBJ2-5, with a weak D call TRBD2 (6 bases). CDR1 MNHEY and CDR2 SVGEGT come from the germline V gene. The CDR3 runs 14 residues. Trimming cost V 2 bases and J 5 bases, with 12 bases left between them. The CDR3, as DNA: TGTGCCAGCAGTTACGGAGGGCTAGACGAGACCCAGTACTTC. The encoded protein is CASSYGGLDETQYF.

The chain is built from TRBV30 and TRBJ1-2, with D unresolved. Germline V gene lookup returns CDR1 GTSNPN and CDR2 SVGIG (reference sequence). V lost 6 bases and J 4 bases, leaving 15 bases between the germline ends. This CDR3 comprises 13 residues. The CDR3 DNA follows: TGTGCCTGTACTAAAGGACCTTCCTATGGCTACACCTTC. Residues: CACTKGPSYGYTF.

The chain employs TRBV9 and TRBJ1-2, with 8 bases identical to TRBD1. Trimming at V came to 2 bases and at J to 4 bases, leaving 4 bases not matched to a gene. This CDR3 contains 14 residues. Germline-derived CDR1 and CDR2 are SGDLS and YYNGEE. The CDR3 DNA sequence: TGTGCCAGCAGCGTCGGCGACAGGGGCTATGGCTACACCTTC. Residues: CASSVGDRGYGYTF.

V gene TRBV2 combines with J gene TRBJ1-1; D gene uncertain. The CDR3 is made up of 13 amino acids. Germline V lookup: CDR1 SNHLY, CDR2 FYNNEI. Trimming pared 4 bases from V and 2 bases from J, leaving 8 bases between. Here the CDR3 DNA reads TGTGCCAGCAGTGCGGATAGAAACACTGAAGCTTTCTTT. Residues: CASSADRNTEAFF.

The V and J genes are TRBV2 and TRBJ2-5, with TRBD2 matching 11 bases. The V gene end was trimmed by 6 bases and the J gene end by 4 bases; junction bases not matched to a gene: 7. The CDR3 sequence is 15 residues long. The germline V gene has CDR1 SNHLY and CDR2 FYNNEI. The CDR3 reads CASSEGLAGGETQYF. The CDR3, as DNA: TGTGCCAGCAGCGAGGGGCTAGCGGGGGGAGAGACCCAGTACTTC.

This sequence joins TRBV12-3 or TRBV12-4 and TRBJ1-1; no definite D call. V was shortened by 3 bases and J by 6 bases, with 11 bases between the two germline ends. This CDR3 contains 13 residues. In DNA, the CDR3 is TGTGCCAGCAGTTTGTTCCGGGAGGCTGAAGCTTTCTTT. Protein: CASSLFREAEAFF.

The CDR3 region has the DNA TGTGCCAGCAGCCAAGAGGCGGGCCTCGCGAACACCGGGGAGCTGTTTTTT. It encodes CASSQEAGLANTGELFF. The V gene is TRBV4-2, the J gene TRBJ2-2; D is perhaps TRBD2 (5 bases). This CDR3 has 17 residues. V lost 0 bases, J lost 0 bases, and 11 bases lay in between. Germline CDR1 LGHNA, CDR2 YNFKEQ.

This chain uses TRBV6-5 with TRBJ2-5; tentatively, D is TRBD2 (7 bases). Germline V lookup: CDR1 MNHEY, CDR2 SVGAGI. The ends were cut back, 0 bases at V and 7 bases at J, with 12 bases in the middle. This CDR3 comprises 14 residues. The CDR3 region is CASSYSPGEGTQYF. CDR3 DNA: TGTGCCAGCAGTTACTCTCCAGGGGAGGGGACCCAGTACTTC.

CDR3 bases: TGTGCCAGCAGCTTCGGGCTGGGAAATCAGCCCCAGCATTTT. Residues: CASSFGLGNQPQHF. The chain links TRBV6-1 to TRBJ1-5; no definite D call. Trimming removed 6 bases from V and 4 bases from J, with 13 bases in between. Germline CDR1 MNHNS, CDR2 SASEGT. The CDR3 is made up of 14 amino acids.

The J gene is TRBJ2-5, the V gene TRBV4-3; D may be TRBD2 (6 bases). This CDR3 region has 15 residues. Trimming shortened V by 6 bases and J by 1 base, and 15 bases separated the two germline ends. CDR1 LGHNA and CDR2 YSLEER come from the germline V gene. The CDR3 DNA reads as TGCGCCAGCAGTTGGTCCCGGGACTTCCAAGAGACCCAGTACTTC. Translated, it gives CASSWSRDFQETQYF.

The chain employs TRBV5-1 and TRBJ2-5; 8 bases map to TRBD2. The CDR3 contains 17 residues. The V gene end was trimmed by 4 bases and the J gene end by 0 bases; junction bases not matched to a gene: 11. Germline V gene data show CDR1 as SGHRS and CDR2 as YFSETQ. The CDR3, as DNA: TGCGCCAGCAGCGAAACGATAGCGGGGCATTACCAAGAGACCCAGTACTTC. Amino acids: CASSETIAGHYQETQYF.

The rearrangement links TRBV5-8 to TRBJ1-2; D remains ambiguous. CDR1 SGHTS and CDR2 YDEGEE come from the germline V gene. The V and J ends lost 0 bases and 4 bases respectively, with 13 bases between them. CDR3 length: 15 amino acids. This CDR3 reads CASSLAGVRSYGYTF. In DNA form, the CDR3 reads TGTGCCAGCAGCTTGGCCGGGGTTCGATCCTATGGCTACACCTTC.

J is TRBJ2-2 and V is TRBV7-2; D remains unclear. The V end was cut by 2 bases, the J end by 5 bases, with 12 bases between. The CDR3 runs to 15 residues. CDR1 is SGHTA and CDR2 is FQGNSA in the germline V gene. The CDR3 DNA sequence: TGTGCCAGCAGCTTACGTCACCAGGAGACCGGGGAGCTGTTTTTT. This gives the protein CASSLRHQETGELFF.

This sequence joins TRBV18 and TRBJ1-6; D gene ambiguous. There are 14 residues in the CDR3. V was clipped by 6 bases and J by 1 base, with 7 bases between them. Germline V gene sequence: CDR1 KGHSH, CDR2 LQKENI. CDR3 sequence (DNA): TGTGCCAGCTCGACCGAATCCTATAATTCACCCCTCCACTTT. This translates into CASSTESYNSPLHF.

V is TRBV7-3 and J is TRBJ2-7, with 9 positions matching TRBD2. This CDR3 is built from 16 residues. Trimming removed 6 bases from V and 3 bases from J; junction bases left unmatched: 12. The germline V gene encodes CDR1 SGHTA and CDR2 FQGTGA. The DNA for the CDR3 is TGTGCCAGCAGAAGGAAATCAGCGGGGGGCCGCTACGAGCAGTACGTC. It codes for CASRRKSAGGRYEQYV.